Here is one T cell receptor (beta chain) with its context. The record originates from a study of blood T cell repertoires in COVID-19. Study context: Italy, Spain and the United States were the sources of the convalescent and acute COVID-19 samples. PBMCs, B-cell-depleted T cells, or T cells were the source of the cDNA or gDNA that made up the material.

Trimming stripped 0 bases from V and 6 bases from J, with 6 bases between. The length of the CDR3 is 12 residues. CDR1 and CDR2 (germline): SGHRS, YFSETQ. Original handling: Amplified reference gene primers provided the basis for estimating nucleated cell counts. Some clones are missing from TCRdb's copy, which holds only in-frame ones; the method was immunoSEQ multiplex PCR. Clone size and V and J calls were adopted from that table, with D and trimming inferred from the DNA. Altogether approximately 100,000 clones are present, 84% being singletons, with the ten largest covering around a quarter. Sequencing used peripheral blood. The receptor was isolated from a man in his 60s with acute or convalescent COVID-19. The chain is built from TRBV5-1 and TRBJ1-2; D gene unclear. The CDR3 region is CASSLVGNGYTF. CDR3 nucleotide sequence: TGCGCCAGCAGCTTGGTCGGGAATGGCTACACCTTC.